This T cell receptor beta chain appears in the sequencing data of a study of beta chain features in type 1 diabetes. Study-level information: Cell yields, gender and age were comparable in patients and healthy donors.

The sequenced template was cDNA made from the entire isolated RNA. TCRdb's table, derived via immunoSEQ multiplex PCR, lists solely in-frame clones and lacks some. The sample shows almost 250,000 clones, roughly 14% of them seen only once. The CDR3 sequence is 18 residues long. J lost 4 bases, V lost 4 bases, and 16 bases had no gene match. Germline values: CDR1 MGHRA, CDR2 YSYEKL. This clone showed up just a few times. The clonotype was recovered from a woman in her thirties or forties in good health. The V and J genes are TRBV4-1 and TRBJ2-3; the match to TRBD2 covers 8 bases. The specimen was naive CD4+ T cells from blood. The CDR3 nucleotides are TGCGCCAGCAGCCCTTCCCGCGGGGGGAGTGAGTATTCAGATACGCAGTATTTT. This gives the protein CASSPSRGGSEYSDTQYF.